A selection of T cell receptor beta chains follows, all from one sample in a study of T cells in Graves' hyperthyroidism and ophthalmopathy. TCRdb passed the multiplex PCR reads through MiXCR, listing each CDR3 protein once. The sample holds about 380,000 distinct CDR3 sequences; approximately 13% are singletons and the top ten take approximately 10%. The sequencing input was blood. These receptor sequences come from a woman aged 55-75 years with Graves' hyperthyroidism. Both conserved end residues are trimmed from each CDR3.

>TRBV19|TRBJ1-2
ASSPRTGDYGYT
>TRBV5-1|TRBJ2-7
ASSLDWSYEQY
>TRBV29-1|TRBJ2-7
SDELAGGAYEQY
>TRBV20-1|TRBJ2-7
SAPQGGRAYEQY
>TRBV20-1|TRBJ1-3
SARDGLKGWSGNTIY
>TRBV12-3/TRBV12-4|TRBJ2-2
ASSQYSGELF
>TRBV24-1|TRBJ2-4
ATSDTGTSGVQNIQY
>TRBV3-1|TRBJ2-7
ASSQSARYEQY
>TRBV2|TRBJ2-7
ASSVGASGSYEQY
>TRBV2|TRBJ2-3
ASSQGNSRDTQY
>TRBV20-1|TRBJ2-2
SARTILAGANTGELF
>TRBV3-1|TRBJ1-6
ASSQGAVGSPLH
>TRBV29-1|TRBJ2-5
SVKGLAGALETQY
>TRBV7-8|TRBJ2-1
ASSLVPGTSGRAYYNEQF
>TRBV5-1|TRBJ2-3
ASSLAGNGADTQY
>TRBV6-5|TRBJ2-7
ASSYSTSVNEQY
>TRBV14|TRBJ1-1
ASSQGWNTEAF
>TRBV12-3/TRBV12-4|TRBJ2-7
ASRSTSGGAYEQY
>TRBV5-1|TRBJ2-1
ASSETSGRRYEQF
>TRBV20-1|TRBJ1-2
SAVRGSYGYT
>TRBV7-7|TRBJ2-5
ASSLGTSGRGLRQETQY
>TRBV18|TRBJ2-4
ASSPLRDRDNIQY
>TRBV6-1|TRBJ2-7
AGSRASPYEQY
>TRBV3-1|TRBJ1-6
ASSQDGTGGRSPLH
>TRBV19|TRBJ2-5
ASSTRGRETQY
>TRBV11-2|TRBJ2-1
ASSSLIRLAGQNEQF
>TRBV12-3/TRBV12-4|TRBJ2-3
ASSRVLNTDTQY
>TRBV11-3|TRBJ2-7
ASSFYPRQNYEQY
>TRBV10-3|TRBJ2-1
AISPSGSDNEQF
>TRBV5-1|TRBJ1-2
ASSLAPTPGSYGYT
>TRBV20-1|TRBJ2-5
SASVAGGPGETQY
>TRBV6-1|TRBJ2-3
ASRQPGLATDTQY
>TRBV28|TRBJ2-5
ASRTDGQETQY
>TRBV11-2|TRBJ1-5
ASATGSRSNQPQH
>TRBV6-5|TRBJ1-2
ASSYSDSSWGYT
>TRBV25-1|TRBJ2-5
ASSENGLAEETQY
>TRBV5-1|TRBJ2-5
ASSLRLDLSETQY
>TRBV20-1|TRBJ2-1
SASLHNEQF
>TRBV27|TRBJ1-2
ASSLRGRANYGYT
>TRBV11-1|TRBJ2-1
ASSPDRGSYEQF
>TRBV18|TRBJ2-7
ASSRRTGAYEQY
>TRBV27|TRBJ2-1
ASSFLTRQF
>TRBV28|TRBJ2-5
ASSPSGREETQY
>TRBV10-3|TRBJ2-3
AITPSPSGGYHTQY
>TRBV27|TRBJ2-1
ASSLDRVVYNEQF
>TRBV20-1|TRBJ2-5
SARGGATGETQY
>TRBV28|TRBJ2-1
ASSSPLLLAGGGNEQF
>TRBV6-2/TRBV6-3|TRBJ1-5
ASSPRQGPWQPQH
>TRBV27|TRBJ2-3
ASSLGTSGREDTQY
>TRBV4-1|TRBJ2-7
ASSQGRDRLGEQY
>TRBV7-2|TRBJ2-7
ASGLVAGTYEQY
>TRBV3-1|TRBJ2-3
ASSRPGADTQY
>TRBV7-9|TRBJ2-2
ASSLATGATGELF
>TRBV27|TRBJ2-7
ASRAPGSGTYEQY
>TRBV5-4|TRBJ2-1
AGAREGLGEQF